A single TCR beta chain is shown here with its context. The V and J ends lost 3 bases and 5 bases, in that order; junction bases with no gene match: 13. This CDR3 is built from 16 residues. CDR1 is SGHRS, CDR2 YFSETQ, per germline. The data were taken from a study of blood T cell repertoires in COVID-19. Study-level background: The United States, Italy and Spain were the sources of the acute and convalescent COVID-19 samples. The analysed material was cDNA or gDNA that came from T cells, B-cell-depleted T cells, or PBMCs.

Under the authors' procedure: For nucleated cells, counts were estimated from reference gene primer amplification. Using immunoSEQ multiplex PCR, the repertoire was profiled, and TCRdb retains in-frame clones only, with some absent. V, J and clone size are taken as reported in that table, and D and trimming were inferred from the DNA itself. The table has tens of thousands of clones, 65% to 90% seen once. The clonotype was recovered from a man aged 55 to 69 with acute or convalescent COVID-19. The sequencing input was peripheral blood. This chain uses TRBV5-1 with TRBJ2-5; 7 bases line up with TRBD2. CDR3 amino acids: CASSSTSSSGGETQYF. Here the CDR3 DNA reads TGCGCCAGCAGCTCTACCTCTTCTAGCGGAGGGGAGACCCAGTACTTC.